This T cell receptor beta chain came from a study of cytotoxic CD8 clonotypes in ibrutinib-treated CLL. Study as a whole: Partial response occurred in roughly 25 patients and complete response in 2; at median around 66 months, approximately 14 remained remitted and some twelve progressed. Study-wide points: Treatment left the uncommon public clonotypes either contracted or stable in frequency.

Note on this clone: Its antigen is unidentified.

The targeted sequencing depth was 1 in 200,000 to 1 in 1 million T cells. The method was immunoSEQ multiplex PCR; TCRdb's version includes in-frame clones alone and lacks a portion of them. The table has about 200,000 clones, 79% seen once. This CDR3 has 15 residues. The germline V gene has CDR1 SGHTA and CDR2 FQGTGA. The V end was cut by 5 bases, the J end by 2 bases, with 14 bases between. The chain has TRBV7-3 and TRBJ2-3, with D possibly being TRBD1 (6 bases). The material sequenced was PBMCs, taken after 12 months of ibrutinib treatment. This clonotype was sampled from a human donor with chronic lymphocytic leukemia. CDR3 residues: CASSGGQDYTDTQYF. In nucleotides, the CDR3 is TGTGCCAGCAGCGGGGGACAAGACTACACAGATACGCAGTATTTT.